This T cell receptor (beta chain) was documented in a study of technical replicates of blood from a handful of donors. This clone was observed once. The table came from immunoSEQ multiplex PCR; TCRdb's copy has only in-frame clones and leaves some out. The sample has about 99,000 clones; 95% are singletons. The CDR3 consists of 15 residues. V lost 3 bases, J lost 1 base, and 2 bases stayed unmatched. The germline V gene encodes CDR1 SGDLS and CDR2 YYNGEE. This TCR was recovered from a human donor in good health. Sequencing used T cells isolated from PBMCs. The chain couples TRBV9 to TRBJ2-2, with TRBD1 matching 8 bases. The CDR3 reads CASSAGQVNTGELFF. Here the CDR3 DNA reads TGTGCCAGCAGCGCGGGACAGGTGAACACCGGGGAGCTGTTTTTT.